The sample holds a few counts of the clone carrying this T cell receptor (beta chain). Its target is not known. The table came from immunoSEQ multiplex PCR; TCRdb's copy has only in-frame clones and leaves some out. The sample has roughly 180,000 clones; about nine tenths are singletons. The source of the sample is a study of cytomegalovirus exposure and HLA in healthy donors. Study outcomes and limitations: For most TCR sequences rarity was the rule, although some public TCRs occurred in many donors. The classifier, whose performance was assessed in both the original and validation cohorts, reportedly diagnosed cytomegalovirus status with high specificity and sensitivity. A few CMV-associated chains were confirmed in vitro to be specific for CMV antigens.

CDR1 is LNHNV, CDR2 YYDKDF, per germline (reference sequence). CDR3 length: 14 residues. V was trimmed by 0 bases and J by 5 bases, leaving 5 bases between them. Donors came from a validation cohort of over a hundred subjects, distinct from the first 666-subject cohort. This chain uses TRBV15 with TRBJ1-6; D not resolved. The source of this sequence is a man aged 25-45 years in good health and CMV-seropositive. The sequencing input was PBMCs. The CDR3 is CATSRDQNNSPLHF. The CDR3 DNA is TGTGCCACCAGCAGAGATCAGAATAATTCACCCCTCCACTTT.